Here is one T cell receptor beta chain with its context. This CDR3 has 19 residues. Germline CDR1 WSHSY, CDR2 SAAADI. V lost 7 bases to trimming and J lost 5 bases; unmatched junction nucleotides: 22. This specimen comes from a study of T cell changes during pregnancy in multiple sclerosis. TCRdb's copy holds only in-frame clones and misses some; the assay was immunoSEQ multiplex PCR. The repertoire holds some 93,000 clones, with roughly 92% as singletons. The material was peripheral blood, obtained after pregnancy. The J gene is TRBJ2-5, the V gene TRBV10-2; 10 bases map to TRBD2. The clonotype originates from a female donor with multiple sclerosis, enrolled in a pregnancy study. The CDR3 protein is CASTPGWVAGGSSGETQYF. In nucleotides, the CDR3 is TGCGCCAGCACCCCTGGGTGGGTAGCGGGAGGTTCCTCGGGGGAGACCCAGTACTTC.